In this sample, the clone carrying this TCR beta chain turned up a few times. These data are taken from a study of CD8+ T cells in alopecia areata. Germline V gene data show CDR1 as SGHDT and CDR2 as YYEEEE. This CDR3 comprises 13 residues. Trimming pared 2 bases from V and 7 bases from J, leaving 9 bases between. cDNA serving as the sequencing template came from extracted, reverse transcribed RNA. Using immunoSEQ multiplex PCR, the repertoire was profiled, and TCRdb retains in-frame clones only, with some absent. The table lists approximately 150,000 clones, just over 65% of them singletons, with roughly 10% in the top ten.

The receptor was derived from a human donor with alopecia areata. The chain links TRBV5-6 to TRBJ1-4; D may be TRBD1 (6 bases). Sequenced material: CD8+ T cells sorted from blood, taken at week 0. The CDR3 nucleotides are TGTGCCAGCAGCTTAGGACAGCCTGAAAAACTGTTTTTT. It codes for CASSLGQPEKLFF.